A selection of T cell receptor beta chains follows, all from one sample in a study of STAT3 mutations in large granular lymphocyte leukemia. The assay was immunoSEQ multiplex PCR, and TCRdb's table has in-frame clones only and misses some. This sample has over 30,000 clones, with around 86% found just once. Sequenced sample: peripheral blood mononuclear cells. The source of these receptors is a man aged 55 to 69 with T-cell large granular lymphocyte leukemia. Some clones in this sample may be carry-over from other donors' samples. The CDR3 runs from the conserved cysteine through the conserved F or W. Fields, in order: D gene, J gene, V gene, CDR3 protein. D genes are given only for firm matches.

d_gene: TRBD2; j_gene: TRBJ2-7; v_gene: TRBV7-9; CDR3aa: CASSTYRGTTSYEQYF
d_gene: TRBD2; j_gene: TRBJ2-7; v_gene: TRBV7-9; CDR3aa: CASSLASGMWEQYF
d_gene: .; j_gene: TRBJ2-7; v_gene: TRBV4-2; CDR3aa: CASSRSWGGGGGTYEQYF
d_gene: TRBD2; j_gene: TRBJ2-5; v_gene: TRBV11-2; CDR3aa: CASSLVGLGPNKETQYF
d_gene: TRBD2; j_gene: TRBJ2-7; v_gene: TRBV7-3; CDR3aa: CASSLTSGPTYEQYF
d_gene: .; j_gene: TRBJ2-7; v_gene: TRBV15; CDR3aa: CATSREGGPTTYEQYF
d_gene: TRBD1; j_gene: TRBJ1-4; v_gene: TRBV7-9; CDR3aa: CASSSGQGGRSEKLFF
d_gene: TRBD1; j_gene: TRBJ2-3; v_gene: TRBV9; CDR3aa: CASSAAGTATDTQYF
d_gene: .; j_gene: TRBJ2-1; v_gene: TRBV18; CDR3aa: CASSPPGGSVGEQFF
d_gene: .; j_gene: TRBJ2-1; v_gene: TRBV9; CDR3aa: CASSVVNSGNEQFF
d_gene: TRBD1; j_gene: TRBJ2-7; v_gene: TRBV29-1; CDR3aa: CSVEDQQGAAYEQYF
d_gene: .; j_gene: TRBJ1-5; v_gene: TRBV30; CDR3aa: CAWSPRGQPQHF
d_gene: .; j_gene: TRBJ2-7; v_gene: TRBV12-5; CDR3aa: CASGLGVRQYF
d_gene: .; j_gene: TRBJ2-3; v_gene: TRBV7-9; CDR3aa: CASSFLGDTQYF
d_gene: TRBD1; j_gene: TRBJ1-2; v_gene: TRBV5-1; CDR3aa: CASSLGDSRTYGYTF
d_gene: .; j_gene: TRBJ2-3; v_gene: TRBV18; CDR3aa: CASSPSPSSFTDTQYF
d_gene: .; j_gene: TRBJ1-5; v_gene: TRBV6-1; CDR3aa: CASRTIGEGPGPQHF
d_gene: .; j_gene: TRBJ2-1; v_gene: TRBV21-1; CDR3aa: CASGTSQRDEAYNEQFF
d_gene: .; j_gene: TRBJ2-3; v_gene: TRBV7-9; CDR3aa: CASSPMRTREADTQYF
d_gene: .; j_gene: TRBJ1-4; v_gene: TRBV19; CDR3aa: CASSPLRTEKLFF
d_gene: .; j_gene: TRBJ2-1; v_gene: TRBV11-2; CDR3aa: CASSLGYNEQFF
d_gene: TRBD1; j_gene: TRBJ1-5; v_gene: TRBV29-1; CDR3aa: CSVLGQVDQPQHF
d_gene: TRBD2; j_gene: TRBJ2-7; v_gene: TRBV18; CDR3aa: CASSPQQLAGGHEQYF
d_gene: TRBD1; j_gene: TRBJ2-7; v_gene: TRBV11-3; CDR3aa: CASSLLTGGSYEQYF
d_gene: .; j_gene: TRBJ1-2; v_gene: TRBV15; CDR3aa: CATSRESREGYGYTF
d_gene: .; j_gene: TRBJ1-2; v_gene: TRBV15; CDR3aa: CATSRGPDGLDTF
d_gene: .; j_gene: TRBJ2-2; v_gene: TRBV30; CDR3aa: CASEGRHPGTGELFF
d_gene: TRBD1; j_gene: TRBJ2-6; v_gene: TRBV18; CDR3aa: CASSPTGTGDSGANVLTF
d_gene: TRBD1; j_gene: TRBJ1-1; v_gene: TRBV5-1; CDR3aa: CASSLGTGFGAFF
d_gene: TRBD2; j_gene: TRBJ2-7; v_gene: TRBV7-2; CDR3aa: CASSLAPLGRVSYEQYF
d_gene: .; j_gene: TRBJ2-5; v_gene: TRBV2; CDR3aa: CASSEIDQETQYF
d_gene: .; j_gene: TRBJ2-7; v_gene: TRBV5-4; CDR3aa: CASSSPAYSYEQYF
d_gene: .; j_gene: TRBJ2-2; v_gene: TRBV19; CDR3aa: CASSIGGTGELFF
d_gene: TRBD1; j_gene: TRBJ1-2; v_gene: TRBV5-1; CDR3aa: CASSVGQGNYGYTF
d_gene: .; j_gene: TRBJ1-2; v_gene: TRBV4-2; CDR3aa: CASSQGGLDYGYTF
d_gene: .; j_gene: TRBJ2-7; v_gene: TRBV5-1; CDR3aa: CASSEGVAYEQYF
d_gene: .; j_gene: TRBJ1-6; v_gene: TRBV18; CDR3aa: CAILGRVSPLHF
d_gene: TRBD1; j_gene: TRBJ1-2; v_gene: TRBV5-4; CDR3aa: CASSPRSPGQGVYGYTF